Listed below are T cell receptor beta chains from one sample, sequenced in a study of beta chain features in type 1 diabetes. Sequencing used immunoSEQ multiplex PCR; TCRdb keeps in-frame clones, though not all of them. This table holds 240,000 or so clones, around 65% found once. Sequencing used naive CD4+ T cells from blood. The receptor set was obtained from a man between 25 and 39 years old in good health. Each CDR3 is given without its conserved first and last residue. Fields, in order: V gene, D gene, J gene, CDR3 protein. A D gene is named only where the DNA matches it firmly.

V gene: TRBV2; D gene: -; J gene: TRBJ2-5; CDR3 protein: ASSQQGVETQY
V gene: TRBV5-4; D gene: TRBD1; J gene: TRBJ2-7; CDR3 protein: ASSQGQGVRYEQY
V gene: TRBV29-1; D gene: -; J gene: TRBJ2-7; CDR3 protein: SVGRGPGYEQY
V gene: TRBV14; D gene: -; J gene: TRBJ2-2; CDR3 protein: ASSQGQVLAGELF
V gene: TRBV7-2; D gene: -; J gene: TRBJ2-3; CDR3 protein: ASSLIADTQY
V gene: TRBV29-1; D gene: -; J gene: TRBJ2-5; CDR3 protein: SGGGNAFTTQY
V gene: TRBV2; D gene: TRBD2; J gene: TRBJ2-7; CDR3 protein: ASRQGGSASSYEQY
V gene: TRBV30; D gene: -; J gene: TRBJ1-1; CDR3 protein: AWSRGRASTEAF
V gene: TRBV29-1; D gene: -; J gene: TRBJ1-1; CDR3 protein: SVEGQERTEAF
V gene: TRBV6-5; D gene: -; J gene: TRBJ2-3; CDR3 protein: ASSYSIRGTDTQY
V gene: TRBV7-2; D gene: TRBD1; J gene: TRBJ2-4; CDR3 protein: ASSLGQGLAKNIQY
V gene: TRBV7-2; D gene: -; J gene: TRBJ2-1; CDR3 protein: ASSLTTKEQF
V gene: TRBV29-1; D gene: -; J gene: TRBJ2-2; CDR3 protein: STPGIPGELF
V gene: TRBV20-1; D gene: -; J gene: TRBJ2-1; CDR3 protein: SAPNYVGQF
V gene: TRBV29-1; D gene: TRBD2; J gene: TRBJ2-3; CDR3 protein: SVLPGLAGTDTQY
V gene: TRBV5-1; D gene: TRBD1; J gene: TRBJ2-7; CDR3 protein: ASSSTGTASSYEQY
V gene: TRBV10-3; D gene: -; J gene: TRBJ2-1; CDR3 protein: AAGRTVLVYNEQF
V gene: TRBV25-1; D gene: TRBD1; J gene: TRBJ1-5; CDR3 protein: ASSAQGAGNQPQH
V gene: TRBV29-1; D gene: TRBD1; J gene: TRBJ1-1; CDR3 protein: SVRTGGNTEAF
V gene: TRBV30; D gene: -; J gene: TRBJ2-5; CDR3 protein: AWSVQGGAETQY
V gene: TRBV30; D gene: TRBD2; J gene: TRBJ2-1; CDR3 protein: AWSVSSGVSYNEQF
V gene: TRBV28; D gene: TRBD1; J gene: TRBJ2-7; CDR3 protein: ASSSPSDRGRYEQY
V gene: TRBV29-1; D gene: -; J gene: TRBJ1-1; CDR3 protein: SVGGRTITEAF
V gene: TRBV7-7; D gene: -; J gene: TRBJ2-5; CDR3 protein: ASSQDLSGQTQY
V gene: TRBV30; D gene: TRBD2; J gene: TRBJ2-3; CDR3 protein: AWSVWTSSGGPTQY
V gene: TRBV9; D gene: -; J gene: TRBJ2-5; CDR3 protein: ASSQAGQETQY
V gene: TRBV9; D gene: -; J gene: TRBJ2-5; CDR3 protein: ASSALGSETQY
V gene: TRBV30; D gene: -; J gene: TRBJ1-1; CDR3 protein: AWSTTENTEAF
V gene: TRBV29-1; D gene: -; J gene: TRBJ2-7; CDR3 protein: SGTHAEEQY
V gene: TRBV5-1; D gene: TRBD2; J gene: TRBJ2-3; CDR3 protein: ASSPGTSGRERRTDTQY
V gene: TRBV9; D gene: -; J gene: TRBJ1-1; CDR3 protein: ASSVEWRMNTEAF
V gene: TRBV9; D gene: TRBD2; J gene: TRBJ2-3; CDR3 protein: ASSTGLAGGDTQY
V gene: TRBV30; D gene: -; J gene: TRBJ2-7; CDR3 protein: AWKNPGAGSSYEQY
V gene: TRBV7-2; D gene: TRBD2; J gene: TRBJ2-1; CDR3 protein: ASSSAGLAGATYNEQF
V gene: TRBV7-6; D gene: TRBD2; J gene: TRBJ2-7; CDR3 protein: ASSSAGLASEQY
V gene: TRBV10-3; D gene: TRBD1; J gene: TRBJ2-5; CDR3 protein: AIRLGQGEETQY
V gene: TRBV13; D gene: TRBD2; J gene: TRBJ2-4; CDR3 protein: ASSDGLAGAEKNIQY
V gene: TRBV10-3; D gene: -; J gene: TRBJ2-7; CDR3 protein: AISESTRNYEQY
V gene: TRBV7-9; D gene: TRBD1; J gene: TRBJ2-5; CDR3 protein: ASSRGDSKTQY
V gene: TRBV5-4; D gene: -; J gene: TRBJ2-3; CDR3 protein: ASSPTPPFAGTGTDTQY
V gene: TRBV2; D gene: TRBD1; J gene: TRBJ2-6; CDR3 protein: ASSGDRSFSGANVLT
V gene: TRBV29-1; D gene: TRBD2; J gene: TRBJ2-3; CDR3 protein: CSLAGTDTQY
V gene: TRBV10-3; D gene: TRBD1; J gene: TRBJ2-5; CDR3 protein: AIRGGQGQETQY
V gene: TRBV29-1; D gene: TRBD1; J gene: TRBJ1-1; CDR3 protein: SVYRGIMNTEAF
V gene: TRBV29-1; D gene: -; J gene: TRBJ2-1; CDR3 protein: SVVGRSYNEQF
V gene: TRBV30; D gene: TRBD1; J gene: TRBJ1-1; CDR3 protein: AWTQTGINTEAF
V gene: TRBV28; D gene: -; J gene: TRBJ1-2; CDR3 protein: ASTAPGGYT
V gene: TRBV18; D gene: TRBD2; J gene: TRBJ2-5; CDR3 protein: ASSPSGLADPTQY
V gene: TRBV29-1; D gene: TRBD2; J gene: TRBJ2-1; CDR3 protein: SVEVLTSGSGEQF
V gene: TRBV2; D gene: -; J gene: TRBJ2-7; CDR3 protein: ASRTDSYEQY
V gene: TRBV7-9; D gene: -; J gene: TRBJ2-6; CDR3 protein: ASSRGEEISGANVLT
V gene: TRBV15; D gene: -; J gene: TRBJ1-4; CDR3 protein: ATSRVLQDNEKLF
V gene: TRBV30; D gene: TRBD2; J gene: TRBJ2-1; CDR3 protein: AWSLGPDGLAGVEQF
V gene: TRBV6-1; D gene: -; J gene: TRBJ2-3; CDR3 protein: ASARLSDTQY
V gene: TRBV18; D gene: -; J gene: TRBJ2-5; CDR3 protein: ASSPVEETQY
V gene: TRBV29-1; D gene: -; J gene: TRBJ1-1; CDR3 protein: SVGGGNTEAF
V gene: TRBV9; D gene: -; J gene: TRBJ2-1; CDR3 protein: ASSMFWAETYNEQF